A single T cell receptor (beta chain) is shown here with its context. Original methodology: By means of reference gene primer amplification, nucleated cell counts were estimated. Only in-frame clones appear in the TCRdb table, and some are missing; sequencing was by immunoSEQ multiplex PCR. V, J and clone size derive from that table, while D and trimming were established from the DNA sequence. The data show roughly 240,000 clones, about four fifths seen once. Germline V gene lookup returns CDR1 SGHTA and CDR2 FQGNSA. CDR3 size: 14 residues. V lost 5 bases and J lost 1, with 8 bases in between. The record originates from a study of blood T cell repertoires in COVID-19. Turning to the study itself: Nucleic acid was either cDNA or gDNA, and it came from T cells, B-cell-depleted T cells, or PBMCs.

This clonotype was sampled from a woman between 65 and 79 years old with acute or convalescent COVID-19. The chain carries TRBV7-2 and TRBJ2-2; weak D call: TRBD1 (6 bases). The specimen sequenced was peripheral blood. The CDR3: CASSKTGNTGELFF. In DNA, the CDR3 is TGTGCCAGCAGCAAGACAGGGAACACCGGGGAGCTGTTTTTT.